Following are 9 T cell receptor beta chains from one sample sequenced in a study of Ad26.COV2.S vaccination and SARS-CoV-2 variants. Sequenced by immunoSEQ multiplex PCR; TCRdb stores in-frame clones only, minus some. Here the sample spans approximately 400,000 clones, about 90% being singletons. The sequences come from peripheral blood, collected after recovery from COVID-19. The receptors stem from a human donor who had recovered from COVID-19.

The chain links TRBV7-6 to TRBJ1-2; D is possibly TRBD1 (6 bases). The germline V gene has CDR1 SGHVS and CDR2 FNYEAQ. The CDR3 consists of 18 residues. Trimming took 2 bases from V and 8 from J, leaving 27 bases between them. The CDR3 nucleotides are TGTGCCAGCAGCTTATTTCCGGGGGGCAATCAGGGGCTAGGAGGCTACACCTTC. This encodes CASSLFPGGNQGLGGYTF.

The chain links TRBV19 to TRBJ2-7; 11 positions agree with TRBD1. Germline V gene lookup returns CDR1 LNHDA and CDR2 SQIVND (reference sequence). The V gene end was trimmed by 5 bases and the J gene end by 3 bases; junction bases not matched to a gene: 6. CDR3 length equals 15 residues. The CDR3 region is CASSPGTGGYYEQYF. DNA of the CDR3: TGTGCCAGTAGTCCCGGGACAGGGGGATACTACGAGCAGTACTTC.

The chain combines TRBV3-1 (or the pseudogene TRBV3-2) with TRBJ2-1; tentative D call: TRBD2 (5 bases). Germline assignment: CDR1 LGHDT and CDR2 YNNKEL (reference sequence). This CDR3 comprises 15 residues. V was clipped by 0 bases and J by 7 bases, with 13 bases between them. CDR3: CASSQDRAPGNEQFF. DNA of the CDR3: TGTGCCAGCAGCCAAGATAGGGCTCCGGGGAATGAGCAGTTCTTC.

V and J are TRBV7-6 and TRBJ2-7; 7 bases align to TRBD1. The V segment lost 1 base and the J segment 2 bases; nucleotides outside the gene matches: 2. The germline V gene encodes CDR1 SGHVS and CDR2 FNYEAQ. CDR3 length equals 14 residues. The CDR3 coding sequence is TGTGCCAGCAGCTTAGACAGGGGTGCCTACGAGCAGTACTTC. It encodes CASSLDRGAYEQYF.

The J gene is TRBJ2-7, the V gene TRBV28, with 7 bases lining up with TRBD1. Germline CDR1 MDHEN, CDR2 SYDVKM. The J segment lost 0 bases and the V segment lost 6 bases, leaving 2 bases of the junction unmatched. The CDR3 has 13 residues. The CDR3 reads CASRRDSSYEQYF. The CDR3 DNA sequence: TGTGCCAGCAGACGGGACAGCTCCTACGAGCAGTACTTC. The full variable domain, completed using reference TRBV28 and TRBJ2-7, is DVKVTQSSRYLVKRTGEKVFLECVQDMDHENMFWYRQDPGLGLRLIYFSYDVKMKEKGDIPEGYSVSREKKERFSLILESASTNQTSMYLCASRRDSSYEQYFGPGTRLTVT.

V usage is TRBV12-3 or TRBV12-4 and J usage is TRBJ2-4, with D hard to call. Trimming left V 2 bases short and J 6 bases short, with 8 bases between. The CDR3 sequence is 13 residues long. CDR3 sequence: CASSLNSINIQYF. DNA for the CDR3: TGTGCCAGCAGTTTAAACAGTATAAACATTCAGTACTTC.

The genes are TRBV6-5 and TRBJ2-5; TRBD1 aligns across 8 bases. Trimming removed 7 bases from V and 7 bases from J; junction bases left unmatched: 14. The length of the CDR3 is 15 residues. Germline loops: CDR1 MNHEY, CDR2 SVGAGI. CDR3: CASILTGVARGTQYF. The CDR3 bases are TGTGCCAGCATCTTGACAGGGGTCGCGAGGGGGACCCAGTACTTC.

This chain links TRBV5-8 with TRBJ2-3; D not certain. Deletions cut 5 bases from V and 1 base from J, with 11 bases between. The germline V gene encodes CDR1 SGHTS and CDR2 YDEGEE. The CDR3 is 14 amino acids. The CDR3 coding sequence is TGTGCCAGCAGTGTATGGGGTGGCACAGATACGCAGTATTTT. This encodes CASSVWGGTDTQYF.

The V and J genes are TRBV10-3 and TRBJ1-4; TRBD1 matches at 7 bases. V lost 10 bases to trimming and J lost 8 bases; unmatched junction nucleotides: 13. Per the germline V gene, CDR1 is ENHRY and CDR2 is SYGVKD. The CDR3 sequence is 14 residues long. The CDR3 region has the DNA TGTGCCACAGGGAGGGGACAGCAAACGGAAAAACTGTTTTTT. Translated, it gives CATGRGQQTEKLFF.